Listed below are T cell receptor beta chains from one sample, sequenced in a study of T cell responses to AZD1222 COVID-19 vaccine. Here immunoSEQ multiplex PCR was the method, and the copy in TCRdb shows in-frame clones only, minus some. The sample has about 120,000 clones, under 95% seen once; the top ten hold 4% to 6%. Sample: peripheral blood, taken 28 days after the second AZD1222 dose. All receptors come from an adult who received the AZD1222 COVID-19 vaccine. Each CDR3 is given with its conserved first and last residue. A D gene is named only where the DNA matches it firmly. Not every row has a clone size; where given, it reads once, few, many or a size class.

CDR3 length: 11; clone size: -; D gene: -; J gene: TRBJ2-7; V gene: TRBV30; CDR3 DNA: TGTGCCTGGAGTCTTGGGGAGGAGCAGTACTTC; CDR3 protein: CAWSLGEEQYF
CDR3 length: 17; clone size: -; D gene: TRBD2; J gene: TRBJ2-3; V gene: TRBV24-1; CDR3 DNA: TGTGCCACCAGTGATCCAAGCGGGGGGCCCTCTCAAGATACGCAGTATTTT; CDR3 protein: CATSDPSGGPSQDTQYF
CDR3 length: 13; clone size: once; D gene: -; J gene: TRBJ1-5; V gene: TRBV20-1; CDR3 DNA: TGCAGTGCTAGTAGGCAGGTGGATCAGCCCCAGCATTTT; CDR3 protein: CSASRQVDQPQHF
CDR3 length: 15; clone size: -; D gene: -; J gene: TRBJ1-1; V gene: TRBV5-6; CDR3 DNA: TGTGCCAGCAGCTGGGGGATCGCAGTGAACACTGAAGCTTTCTTT; CDR3 protein: CASSWGIAVNTEAFF
CDR3 length: 15; clone size: -; D gene: TRBD1; J gene: TRBJ2-3; V gene: TRBV19; CDR3 DNA: TGTGCCAGTAGTATAGTCAGGGGGCGCACAGATACGCAGTATTTT; CDR3 protein: CASSIVRGRTDTQYF
CDR3 length: 13; clone size: -; D gene: -; J gene: TRBJ1-1; V gene: TRBV15; CDR3 DNA: TGTGCCACCAGCAGGACAGCGAACACTGAAGCTTTCTTT; CDR3 protein: CATSRTANTEAFF
CDR3 length: 18; clone size: -; D gene: -; J gene: TRBJ2-2; V gene: TRBV21-1; CDR3 DNA: TGTGCCAGCAGCCAAACCTTTCGACAGGGGGTCAACACCGGGGAGCTGTTTTTT; CDR3 protein: CASSQTFRQGVNTGELFF
CDR3 length: 15; clone size: -; D gene: -; J gene: TRBJ1-2; V gene: TRBV7-9; CDR3 DNA: TGTGCCAGCAGCCCGAGCATCGGGACATTAAGTGGCTACACCTTC; CDR3 protein: CASSPSIGTLSGYTF
CDR3 length: 15; clone size: -; D gene: -; J gene: TRBJ2-1; V gene: TRBV7-3; CDR3 DNA: TGTGCCAGCAGCGGTATGTCGGGGGCCCACAATGAGCAGTTCTTC; CDR3 protein: CASSGMSGAHNEQFF
CDR3 length: 14; clone size: -; D gene: -; J gene: TRBJ1-4; V gene: TRBV6-5; CDR3 DNA: TGTGCCAGCAGTCCCAAGGACAGTGACGAAAAACTGTTTTTT; CDR3 protein: CASSPKDSDEKLFF
CDR3 length: 15; clone size: -; D gene: TRBD2; J gene: TRBJ2-7; V gene: TRBV5-1; CDR3 DNA: TGCGCCAGCAGCTATAGCGGGAGGGCCTTTAACGAGCAGTACTTC; CDR3 protein: CASSYSGRAFNEQYF
CDR3 length: 14; clone size: -; D gene: -; J gene: TRBJ2-7; V gene: TRBV27; CDR3 DNA: TGTGCCAGCAGTCCGGGACCACCCCTCCGCGAGCAGTACTTC; CDR3 protein: CASSPGPPLREQYF
CDR3 length: 14; clone size: -; D gene: TRBD2; J gene: TRBJ2-7; V gene: TRBV30; CDR3 DNA: TGTGCCTGGAGTGCGGGACTAGCGCTGTACGAGCAGTACTTC; CDR3 protein: CAWSAGLALYEQYF
CDR3 length: 14; clone size: -; D gene: TRBD1; J gene: TRBJ1-5; V gene: TRBV2; CDR3 DNA: TGTGCCAGCAAAGACAGGGCTGGCAATCAGCCCCAGCATTTT; CDR3 protein: CASKDRAGNQPQHF
CDR3 length: 15; clone size: -; D gene: TRBD1; J gene: TRBJ1-5; V gene: TRBV18; CDR3 DNA: TGTGCCAGCTCACGCGGACAGGTGATAGATCAGCCCCAGCATTTT; CDR3 protein: CASSRGQVIDQPQHF
CDR3 length: 13; clone size: once; D gene: -; J gene: TRBJ1-6; V gene: TRBV7-2; CDR3 DNA: TGTGCCAGCAGCTTAGCGCTGCATTCACCCCTCCACTTT; CDR3 protein: CASSLALHSPLHF
CDR3 length: 15; clone size: -; D gene: -; J gene: TRBJ1-2; V gene: TRBV21-1; CDR3 DNA: TGTGCCAGCAGCGATCGACAGGGGACTAACTATGGCTACACCTTC; CDR3 protein: CASSDRQGTNYGYTF
CDR3 length: 15; clone size: few; D gene: TRBD1; J gene: TRBJ2-3; V gene: TRBV7-7; CDR3 DNA: TGTGCCAGCAGCTTAGCGGGACAGAGCACAGATACGCAGTATTTT; CDR3 protein: CASSLAGQSTDTQYF
CDR3 length: 15; clone size: once; D gene: TRBD2; J gene: TRBJ2-2; V gene: TRBV7-6; CDR3 DNA: TGTGCCAGCAGCTTAGCGGGAGGGCCCACCGGGGAGCTGTTTTTT; CDR3 protein: CASSLAGGPTGELFF
CDR3 length: 14; clone size: once; D gene: -; J gene: TRBJ1-1; V gene: TRBV5-6; CDR3 DNA: TGTGCCAGCAGCGAGGGACACCTGAACACTGAAGCTTTCTTT; CDR3 protein: CASSEGHLNTEAFF
CDR3 length: 14; clone size: -; D gene: -; J gene: TRBJ1-1; V gene: TRBV6-5; CDR3 DNA: TGTGCCAGCACTTACGGGGGGCTGGGCACTGAAGCTTTCTTT; CDR3 protein: CASTYGGLGTEAFF
CDR3 length: 15; clone size: -; D gene: -; J gene: TRBJ1-1; V gene: TRBV5-1; CDR3 DNA: TGCGCCAGCAGCAGGGGGATGGACAGTTTAACCAACGCTTTCTTT; CDR3 protein: CASSRGMDSLTNAFF
CDR3 length: 19; clone size: -; D gene: -; J gene: TRBJ1-3; V gene: TRBV10-2; CDR3 DNA: TGCGCCGCCAACCCGGGGAGGGTAATTACCCAAAACTCTGGAAACACCATATATTTT; CDR3 protein: CAANPGRVITQNSGNTIYF
CDR3 length: 13; clone size: -; D gene: -; J gene: TRBJ2-5; V gene: TRBV7-8; CDR3 DNA: TGTGCCAGCAGCCGCAGGATGGGAGAGACCCAGTACTTC; CDR3 protein: CASSRRMGETQYF
CDR3 length: 15; clone size: once; D gene: TRBD1; J gene: TRBJ2-7; V gene: TRBV27; CDR3 DNA: TGTGCCAGCAGTTCGGACAGGGGAAGAAACTACGAGCAGTACTTC; CDR3 protein: CASSSDRGRNYEQYF
CDR3 length: 14; clone size: -; D gene: -; J gene: TRBJ2-7; V gene: TRBV6-2/TRBV6-3; CDR3 DNA: TGTGCCAGCAGCACCCCGGCCCCATCCTACGAGCAGTACTTC; CDR3 protein: CASSTPAPSYEQYF
CDR3 length: 14; clone size: -; D gene: TRBD1; J gene: TRBJ1-1; V gene: TRBV18; CDR3 DNA: TGTGCCAGCTCGGTGGGACAGCTCCCCCTTGAAGCTTTCTTT; CDR3 protein: CASSVGQLPLEAFF
CDR3 length: 18; clone size: -; D gene: TRBD2; J gene: TRBJ2-5; V gene: TRBV12-5; CDR3 DNA: TGTGCTAGTGGGTTTCCCAGACTAGCGGGGGGGCAGGGAGAGACCCAGTACTTC; CDR3 protein: CASGFPRLAGGQGETQYF
CDR3 length: 14; clone size: -; D gene: -; J gene: TRBJ1-1; V gene: TRBV6-5; CDR3 DNA: TGTGCCAGCCTCCAGTTAAGAGGAAGCACTGAAGCTTTCTTT; CDR3 protein: CASLQLRGSTEAFF
CDR3 length: 12; clone size: -; D gene: TRBD1; J gene: TRBJ2-7; V gene: TRBV11-2; CDR3 DNA: TGTGCCAGCAGCTCCGGACAGGGGCACCCTTACTTC; CDR3 protein: CASSSGQGHPYF
CDR3 length: 14; clone size: -; D gene: -; J gene: TRBJ1-5; V gene: TRBV2; CDR3 DNA: TGTGCCAGCAGGGAGGACCCTATCTCACAGCCCCAGCATTTT; CDR3 protein: CASREDPISQPQHF
CDR3 length: 12; clone size: -; D gene: -; J gene: TRBJ2-7; V gene: TRBV29-1; CDR3 DNA: TGCAGCGTCAGGACGGGAACCGACGAGCAGTACTTC; CDR3 protein: CSVRTGTDEQYF
CDR3 length: 15; clone size: once; D gene: -; J gene: TRBJ1-2; V gene: TRBV5-1; CDR3 DNA: TGCGCCAGCAGCTTGGCGTCAGGGAGGAACTATGGCTACACCTTC; CDR3 protein: CASSLASGRNYGYTF
CDR3 length: 12; clone size: -; D gene: -; J gene: TRBJ1-4; V gene: TRBV12-3/TRBV12-4; CDR3 DNA: TGTGCCAGCAGGGATACAGGGCGACAACTGTTTTTT; CDR3 protein: CASRDTGRQLFF
CDR3 length: 13; clone size: -; D gene: -; J gene: TRBJ1-2; V gene: TRBV27; CDR3 DNA: TGTGCCAGCAGTTCTGTGGACCGCGTTGGCTACACCTTC; CDR3 protein: CASSSVDRVGYTF
CDR3 length: 14; clone size: -; D gene: -; J gene: TRBJ1-6; V gene: TRBV3-1/TRBV3-2; CDR3 DNA: TGTGCCAGCAGCCAAGGGACACGGAATTCACCCCTCCACTTT; CDR3 protein: CASSQGTRNSPLHF
CDR3 length: 14; clone size: -; D gene: TRBD1; J gene: TRBJ1-1; V gene: TRBV15; CDR3 DNA: TGTGCCACCAGCACCCGAACAGGGGGCGGTGAAGCTTTCTTT; CDR3 protein: CATSTRTGGGEAFF
CDR3 length: 13; clone size: -; D gene: -; J gene: TRBJ1-1; V gene: TRBV7-6; CDR3 DNA: TGTGCCAGCAGCCCTGGTGGGAACACTGAAGCTTTCTTT; CDR3 protein: CASSPGGNTEAFF
CDR3 length: 15; clone size: -; D gene: -; J gene: TRBJ1-1; V gene: TRBV9; CDR3 DNA: TGTGCCAGCAGCGCCCCCAGGGGATTGAACACTGAAGCTTTCTTT; CDR3 protein: CASSAPRGLNTEAFF
CDR3 length: 15; clone size: -; D gene: TRBD1; J gene: TRBJ1-2; V gene: TRBV2; CDR3 DNA: TGTGCCAGCAGTGACCCTGGACAGGGGGCAGGTGGCTACACCTTC; CDR3 protein: CASSDPGQGAGGYTF
CDR3 length: 15; clone size: once; D gene: TRBD1; J gene: TRBJ2-3; V gene: TRBV7-9; CDR3 DNA: TGTGCCAGCAGCAGGGGGACAGGGGTGATAGATACGCAGTATTTT; CDR3 protein: CASSRGTGVIDTQYF
CDR3 length: 13; clone size: -; D gene: -; J gene: TRBJ1-2; V gene: TRBV6-2/TRBV6-3; CDR3 DNA: TGTGCCAGCAGTTACAGCGGGGAAATTGGCTACACCTTC; CDR3 protein: CASSYSGEIGYTF
CDR3 length: 11; clone size: -; D gene: -; J gene: TRBJ1-4; V gene: TRBV27; CDR3 DNA: TGTGCCAGCACAGGGGATGAAAAACTGTTTTTT; CDR3 protein: CASTGDEKLFF
CDR3 length: 14; clone size: few; D gene: -; J gene: TRBJ1-6; V gene: TRBV9; CDR3 DNA: TGTGCCAGCAGCTCATCCGGAGGTCGCCCCCTCCTCCACTTT; CDR3 protein: CASSSSGGRPLLHF